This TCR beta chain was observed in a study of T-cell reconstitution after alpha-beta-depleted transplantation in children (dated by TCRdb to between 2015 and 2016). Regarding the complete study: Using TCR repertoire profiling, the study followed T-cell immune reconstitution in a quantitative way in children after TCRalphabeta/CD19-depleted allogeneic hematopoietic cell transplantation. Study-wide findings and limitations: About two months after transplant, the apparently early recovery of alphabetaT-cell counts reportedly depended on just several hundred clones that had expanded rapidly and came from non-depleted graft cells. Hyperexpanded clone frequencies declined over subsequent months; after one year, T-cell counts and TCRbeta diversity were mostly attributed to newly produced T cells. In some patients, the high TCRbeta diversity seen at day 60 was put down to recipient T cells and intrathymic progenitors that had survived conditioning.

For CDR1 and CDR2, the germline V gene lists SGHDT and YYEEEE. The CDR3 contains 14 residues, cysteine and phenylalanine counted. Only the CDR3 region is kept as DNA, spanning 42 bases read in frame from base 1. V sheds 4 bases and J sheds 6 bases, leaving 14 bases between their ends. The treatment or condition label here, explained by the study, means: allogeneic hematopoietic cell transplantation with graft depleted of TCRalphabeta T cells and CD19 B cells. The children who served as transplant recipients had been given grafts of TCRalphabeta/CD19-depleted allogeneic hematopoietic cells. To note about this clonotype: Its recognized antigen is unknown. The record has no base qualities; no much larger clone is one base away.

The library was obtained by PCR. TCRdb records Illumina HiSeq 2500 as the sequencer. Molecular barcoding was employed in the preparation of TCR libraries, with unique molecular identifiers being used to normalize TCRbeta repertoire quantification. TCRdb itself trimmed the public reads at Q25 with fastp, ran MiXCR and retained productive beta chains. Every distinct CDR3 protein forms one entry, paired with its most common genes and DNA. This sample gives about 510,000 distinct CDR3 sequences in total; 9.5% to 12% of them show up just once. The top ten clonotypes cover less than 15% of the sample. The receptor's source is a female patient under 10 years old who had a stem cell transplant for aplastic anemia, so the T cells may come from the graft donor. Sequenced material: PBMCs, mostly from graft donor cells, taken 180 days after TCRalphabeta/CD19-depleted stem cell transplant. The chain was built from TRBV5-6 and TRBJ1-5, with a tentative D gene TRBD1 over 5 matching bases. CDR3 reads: CASSARGRGQPQHF. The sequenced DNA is TGTGCCAGCAGCGCCCGGGGACGGGGTCAGCCCCAGCATTTT.